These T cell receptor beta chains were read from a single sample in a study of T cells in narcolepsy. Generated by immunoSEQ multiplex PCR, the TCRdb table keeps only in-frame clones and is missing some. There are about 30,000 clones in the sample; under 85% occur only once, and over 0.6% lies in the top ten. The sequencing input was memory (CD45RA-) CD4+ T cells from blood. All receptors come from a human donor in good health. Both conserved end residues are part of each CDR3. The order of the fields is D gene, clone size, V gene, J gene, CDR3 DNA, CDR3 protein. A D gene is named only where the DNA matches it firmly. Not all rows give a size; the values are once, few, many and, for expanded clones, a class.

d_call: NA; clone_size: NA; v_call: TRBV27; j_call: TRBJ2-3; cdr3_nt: TGTGCCAGCAGTTCCAGATCGGACCGGAACGGTGCAGATACGCAGTATTTT; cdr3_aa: CASSSRSDRNGADTQYF
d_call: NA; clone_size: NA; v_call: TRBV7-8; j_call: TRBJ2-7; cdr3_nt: TGTGCCAGCAGCTTAGGACGGAACTACGAGCAGTACTTC; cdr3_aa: CASSLGRNYEQYF
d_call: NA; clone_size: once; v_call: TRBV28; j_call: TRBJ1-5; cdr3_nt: TGTGCCAGCAGCTTAAGTATCAATCAGCCCCAGCATTTT; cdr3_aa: CASSLSINQPQHF
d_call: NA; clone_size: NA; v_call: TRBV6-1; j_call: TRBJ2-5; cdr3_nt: TGTGCCAGCAGTGATTGGGCGGGGAACACCAAGACCCAGTACTTC; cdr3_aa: CASSDWAGNTKTQYF
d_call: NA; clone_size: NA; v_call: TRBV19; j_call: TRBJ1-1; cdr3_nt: TGTGCCAGTAGTATTCGGGCGAACAGGGTGGACACTGAAGCTTTCTTT; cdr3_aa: CASSIRANRVDTEAFF
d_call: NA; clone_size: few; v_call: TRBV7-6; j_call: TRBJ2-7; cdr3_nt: TGTGCCAGCAGCTGGGGGGAAAACGAGCAGTACTTC; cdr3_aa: CASSWGENEQYF
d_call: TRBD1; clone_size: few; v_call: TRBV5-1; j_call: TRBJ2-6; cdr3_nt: TGCGCCAGCAGCTTGGAGGGGGCGGAAGGGGCCAACGTCCTGACTTTC; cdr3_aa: CASSLEGAEGANVLTF
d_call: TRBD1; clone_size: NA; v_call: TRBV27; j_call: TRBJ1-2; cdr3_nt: TGTGCCAGCACTCGGGCAGGGGGCGGAGGCTACACCTTC; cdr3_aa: CASTRAGGGGYTF
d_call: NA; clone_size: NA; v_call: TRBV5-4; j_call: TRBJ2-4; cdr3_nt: TGTGCCAGCAGCTTTCAGGATGGGCATCCCGACGTATTC; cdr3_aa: CASSFQDGHPDVF
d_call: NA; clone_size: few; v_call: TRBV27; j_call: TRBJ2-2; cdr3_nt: TGTGCCAGCAGTCTGCGTAGGGACACCGGGGAGCTGTTTTTT; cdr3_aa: CASSLRRDTGELFF
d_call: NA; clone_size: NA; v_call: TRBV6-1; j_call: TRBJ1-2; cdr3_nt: TGTGCCAGCAACCGAGGGGATAACTATGGCTACACCTTC; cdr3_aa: CASNRGDNYGYTF
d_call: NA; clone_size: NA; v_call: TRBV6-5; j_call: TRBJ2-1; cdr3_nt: TGTGCCAGCAGTTACAGGGAAGGCAATGAGCAGTTCTTC; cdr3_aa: CASSYREGNEQFF
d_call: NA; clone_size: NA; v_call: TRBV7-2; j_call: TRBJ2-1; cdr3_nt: TGTGCCAGCAGCTTAGGAGTGGGTTCCAATGAGCAGTTCTTC; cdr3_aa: CASSLGVGSNEQFF
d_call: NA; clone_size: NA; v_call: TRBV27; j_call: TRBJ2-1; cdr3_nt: TGTGCCAGCAGTGGACGCAATGAGCAGTTCTTC; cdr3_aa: CASSGRNEQFF